A selection of T cell receptor beta chains follows, all from one sample in a study of cytomegalovirus exposure and HLA in healthy donors. Sequenced by immunoSEQ multiplex PCR; TCRdb stores in-frame clones only, minus some. The sample consists of approximately 160,000 clones, over 85% of them appearing once. The specimen sequenced was PBMCs. These receptors all stem from a woman aged 18-30 years in good health and CMV-seropositive. Both conserved end residues are part of each CDR3. Fields, in order: clone size, D gene, V gene, J gene, CDR3 protein, CDR3 DNA. The D gene is left open where the match is weak. Only some rows state a clone size, as once, few, many or a class for expanded clones.

clone size: -; D gene: -; V gene: TRBV28; J gene: TRBJ2-5; CDR3 protein: CASSFRSGRETQYF; CDR3 DNA: TGTGCCAGCAGTTTTCGATCGGGGAGGGAGACCCAGTACTTC
clone size: -; D gene: TRBD1; V gene: TRBV4-3; J gene: TRBJ1-1; CDR3 protein: CASSQDDREGYTEAFF; CDR3 DNA: TGCGCCAGCAGCCAAGATGACAGGGAAGGGTACACTGAAGCTTTCTTT
clone size: -; D gene: -; V gene: TRBV5-4; J gene: TRBJ1-1; CDR3 protein: CASSLTANTEAFF; CDR3 DNA: TGTGCCAGCAGCTTGACAGCGAACACTGAAGCTTTCTTT
clone size: -; D gene: TRBD1; V gene: TRBV7-9; J gene: TRBJ1-2; CDR3 protein: CASSFRDSYGYTF; CDR3 DNA: TGTGCCAGCAGCTTCCGGGACAGCTATGGCTACACCTTC
clone size: -; D gene: -; V gene: TRBV18; J gene: TRBJ2-7; CDR3 protein: CASSPGGEQYF; CDR3 DNA: TGTGCCAGCTCACCCGGGGGAGAGCAGTACTTC
clone size: -; D gene: -; V gene: TRBV7-2; J gene: TRBJ2-7; CDR3 protein: CASSLESGGGDREQYF; CDR3 DNA: TGTGCCAGCAGCTTAGAATCTGGAGGAGGGGATCGGGAGCAGTACTTC
clone size: -; D gene: TRBD1; V gene: TRBV18; J gene: TRBJ2-7; CDR3 protein: CASSPPGTATYEQYF; CDR3 DNA: TGTGCCAGCTCACCACCAGGGACAGCCACCTACGAGCAGTACTTC
clone size: -; D gene: -; V gene: TRBV27; J gene: TRBJ2-2; CDR3 protein: CASSSPYTGELFF; CDR3 DNA: TGTGCCAGCAGTTCCCCTTACACCGGGGAGCTGTTTTTT
clone size: -; D gene: TRBD2; V gene: TRBV4-1; J gene: TRBJ2-7; CDR3 protein: CASSQVTSGVGRPYF; CDR3 DNA: TGCGCCAGCAGCCAAGTGACTAGCGGGGTGGGCCGTCCGTACTTC
clone size: -; D gene: -; V gene: TRBV28; J gene: TRBJ2-3; CDR3 protein: CASSLPSTDTQYF; CDR3 DNA: TGTGCCAGCAGTTTACCTAGCACAGATACGCAGTATTTT
clone size: -; D gene: -; V gene: TRBV7-2; J gene: TRBJ2-1; CDR3 protein: CASSLASVNEQFF; CDR3 DNA: TGTGCCAGCAGCTTAGCGAGCGTCAATGAGCAGTTCTTC
clone size: -; D gene: -; V gene: TRBV5-4; J gene: TRBJ2-7; CDR3 protein: CASSLGARETDEQYF; CDR3 DNA: TGTGCCAGCAGCTTAGGCGCACGGGAGACCGACGAGCAGTACTTC
clone size: -; D gene: -; V gene: TRBV6-6; J gene: TRBJ1-1; CDR3 protein: CASRYNTEAFF; CDR3 DNA: TGTGCCAGCAGGTATAACACTGAAGCTTTCTTT
clone size: -; D gene: TRBD1; V gene: TRBV30; J gene: TRBJ1-1; CDR3 protein: CAWNPGTGGTEAFF; CDR3 DNA: TGTGCCTGGAACCCCGGGACAGGGGGCACTGAAGCTTTCTTT
clone size: -; D gene: -; V gene: TRBV15; J gene: TRBJ2-2; CDR3 protein: CATSRRLTGELFF; CDR3 DNA: TGTGCCACCAGCAGGAGACTCACCGGGGAGCTGTTTTTT
clone size: once; D gene: -; V gene: TRBV11-2; J gene: TRBJ1-5; CDR3 protein: CASSPGPNQPQHF; CDR3 DNA: TGTGCCAGCAGCCCGGGTCCCAATCAGCCCCAGCATTTT
clone size: -; D gene: -; V gene: TRBV28; J gene: TRBJ1-5; CDR3 protein: CASSPGQPNQPQHF; CDR3 DNA: TGTGCCAGCAGTCCCGGACAGCCCAATCAGCCCCAGCATTTT
clone size: -; D gene: -; V gene: TRBV6-5; J gene: TRBJ2-5; CDR3 protein: CASRITRGETQYF; CDR3 DNA: TGTGCCAGCAGGATAACAAGGGGGGAGACCCAGTACTTC
clone size: -; D gene: -; V gene: TRBV27; J gene: TRBJ1-3; CDR3 protein: CASRLAGAGNTIYF; CDR3 DNA: TGTGCCAGCCGCCTGGCGGGAGCTGGAAACACCATATATTTT
clone size: few; D gene: -; V gene: TRBV11-2; J gene: TRBJ2-7; CDR3 protein: CASSPFQGFQWEQYF; CDR3 DNA: TGTGCCAGCAGCCCCTTCCAGGGGTTTCAGTGGGAGCAGTACTTC
clone size: -; D gene: -; V gene: TRBV4-2; J gene: TRBJ2-1; CDR3 protein: CASSQQALAYNEQFF; CDR3 DNA: TGTGCCAGCAGCCAACAAGCGCTGGCCTACAATGAGCAGTTCTTC
clone size: -; D gene: TRBD1; V gene: TRBV28; J gene: TRBJ2-7; CDR3 protein: CASSFPGTGLLSEQYF; CDR3 DNA: TGTGCCAGCAGTTTTCCAGGGACAGGGTTGCTCTCCGAGCAGTACTTC
clone size: -; D gene: TRBD1; V gene: TRBV7-9; J gene: TRBJ1-3; CDR3 protein: CASSLKGGAEGNTIYF; CDR3 DNA: TGTGCCAGCAGCTTAAAAGGGGGCGCGGAAGGAAACACCATATATTTT
clone size: -; D gene: -; V gene: TRBV6-5; J gene: TRBJ1-2; CDR3 protein: CASTNGEGDYGYTF; CDR3 DNA: TGTGCCAGCACTAACGGGGAAGGAGACTATGGCTACACCTTC